The 5 T cell receptor beta chains below come from one sample, sequenced in a study of PD-1 blockade in mismatch repair-deficient tumors (dated by TCRdb to about 2017). To prepare the library, the immunoSEQ multiplex PCR assay was applied. In TCRdb, the immuneACCESS table is reduced to in-frame sequences with V and J assigned. These tables do not hold every clone; where another copy was compared, an unresolved V gene accounts for under half, and the others remain unexplained. The sample table lists approximately 15,000 clones, approximately 84% of them with a count of one. The ten largest clones take up over 9.5% of the sample. Antigen specificity for these receptors is unknown. This specimen's time point label, interpreted: approximately 10-day in vitro stimulation with candidate neoantigen peptide 5. This specimen was cells cultured in vitro, taken from a patient treated with pembrolizumab. The origin of the receptors is an adult with mismatch repair-deficient cancer.

The chain joins TRBV19 to TRBJ2-4; TRBD1 is a possible D gene (6 bases). CDR1 and CDR2 from the germline V gene are LNHDA and SQIVND (reference sequence). The CDR3 loop spans 15 amino acids. The V end lost 2 bases, the J end lost 3 bases, and 11 bases lay between the germline ends. The CDR3 nucleotides are TGTGCCAGTAGTATAAGGGGGTTGGGCAAAAACATTCAGTACTTC. It specifies CASSIRGLGKNIQYF.

This sequence joins TRBV28 and TRBJ1-5; D not resolved. The ends were cut back, 3 bases at V and 5 bases at J, with 11 bases in the middle. The CDR3 length is 14 residues. Germline CDR1 reads MDHEN; CDR2 reads SYDVKM. CDR3: CASSFEGRYQPQHF. CDR3 bases: TGTGCCAGCAGTTTCGAAGGCCGGTATCAGCCCCAGCATTTT. The variable domain in full, with the rest retrieved from reference TRBV28 and TRBJ1-5, is DVKVTQSSRYLVKRTGEKVFLECVQDMDHENMFWYRQDPGLGLRLIYFSYDVKMKEKGDIPEGYSVSREKKERFSLILESASTNQTSMYLCASSFEGRYQPQHFGDGTRLSIL.

The chain couples TRBV5-1 to TRBJ1-1; D not certain. The V gene lost 2 bases and the J gene lost 1 base, with 9 bases spanning the gap. CDR1 is SGHRS, CDR2 YFSETQ, per germline. This CDR3 has 14 amino acids. The CDR3 DNA is TGCGCCAGCAGCTTATGGGAGGGGAACACTGAAGCTTTCTTT. It yields the protein CASSLWEGNTEAFF. Filled out from reference TRBV5-1 and TRBJ1-1, the complete variable domain reads KAGVTQTPRYLIKTRGQQVTLSCSPISGHRSVSWYQQTPGQGLQFLFEYFSETQRNKGNFPGRFSGRQFSNSRSEMNVSTLELGDSALYLCASSLWEGNTEAFFGQGTRLTVV.

The genes are TRBV7-3 and TRBJ2-3, with 8 bases aligning to TRBD2. The CDR3 runs 15 residues. With 1 base clipped from V and 5 bases from J, the junction kept 5 bases outside the gene matches. The V gene's germline CDR1 is SGHTA and CDR2 FQGTGA. The CDR3 spells CASSLMTGGQDTQYF. Here the CDR3 DNA reads TGTGCCAGCAGCTTAATGACGGGAGGGCAAGATACGCAGTATTTT.

V usage is TRBV5-1 and J usage is TRBJ2-3, with 8 bases matching TRBD1. The ends lost 1 base at V and 2 bases at J; junction bases unmatched: 3. The CDR3 runs to 15 residues. CDR1 and CDR2 from the germline V gene are SGHRS and YFSETQ. This CDR3 reads CASSLLDRATDTQYF. As DNA, the CDR3 is TGCGCCAGCAGCTTGTTGGACAGGGCCACAGATACGCAGTATTTT.